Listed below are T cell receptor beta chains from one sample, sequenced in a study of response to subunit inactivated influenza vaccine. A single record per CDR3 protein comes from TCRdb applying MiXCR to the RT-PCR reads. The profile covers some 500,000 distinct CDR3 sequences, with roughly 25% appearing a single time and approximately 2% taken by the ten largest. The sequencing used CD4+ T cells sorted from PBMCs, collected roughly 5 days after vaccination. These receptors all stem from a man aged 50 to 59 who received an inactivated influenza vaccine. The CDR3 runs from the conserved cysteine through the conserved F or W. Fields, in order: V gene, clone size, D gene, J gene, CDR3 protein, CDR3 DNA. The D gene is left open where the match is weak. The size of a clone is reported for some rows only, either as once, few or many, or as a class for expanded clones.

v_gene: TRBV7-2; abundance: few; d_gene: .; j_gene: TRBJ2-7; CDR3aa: CASSLEALGFGQYF; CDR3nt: TGTGCCAGCAGCTTAGAGGCCCTCGGCTTCGGGCAGTACTTC
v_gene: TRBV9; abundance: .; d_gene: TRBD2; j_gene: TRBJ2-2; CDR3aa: CASSASGVTGELFF; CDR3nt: TGTGCCAGCAGCGCGAGCGGGGTCACCGGGGAGCTGTTTTTT
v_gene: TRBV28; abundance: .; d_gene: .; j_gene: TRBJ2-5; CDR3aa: CASSLYGKETQYF; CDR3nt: TGTGCCAGCAGTTTATACGGGAAAGAGACCCAGTACTTC
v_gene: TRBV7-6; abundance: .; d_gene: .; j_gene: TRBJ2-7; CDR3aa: CASSLYGPWRGSYEQYF; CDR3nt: TGTGCCAGCAGCTTATATGGCCCATGGCGGGGAAGCTACGAGCAGTACTTC
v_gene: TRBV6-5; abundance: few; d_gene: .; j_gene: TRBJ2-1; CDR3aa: CASSYGAVTYNEQFF; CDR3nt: TGTGCCAGCAGTTACGGGGCAGTAACCTACAATGAGCAGTTCTTC
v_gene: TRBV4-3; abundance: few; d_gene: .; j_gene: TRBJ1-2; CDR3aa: CASSQDYQSLEGYTF; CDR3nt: TGCGCCAGCAGCCAAGATTACCAGTCCCTAGAGGGCTACACCTTC
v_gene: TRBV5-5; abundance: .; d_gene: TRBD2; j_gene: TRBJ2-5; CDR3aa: CASSLGTSGGSETQYF; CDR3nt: TGTGCCAGCAGCTTAGGGACTAGCGGGGGTTCGGAGACCCAGTACTTC
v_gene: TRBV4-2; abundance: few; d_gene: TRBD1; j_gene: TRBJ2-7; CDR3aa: CASSQDLGRGNEQYF; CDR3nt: TGTGCCAGCAGCCAAGATCTGGGCAGGGGGAACGAGCAGTACTTC
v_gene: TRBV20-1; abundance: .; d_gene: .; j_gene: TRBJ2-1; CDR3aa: CSALNAASYNEQFF; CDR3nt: TGCAGTGCCCTGAATGCAGCATCCTACAATGAGCAGTTCTTC
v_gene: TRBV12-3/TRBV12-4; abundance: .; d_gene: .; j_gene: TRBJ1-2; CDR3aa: CASSLAAGAVNGYTF; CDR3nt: TGTGCCAGCAGTTTAGCGGCGGGAGCTGTGAATGGCTACACCTTC
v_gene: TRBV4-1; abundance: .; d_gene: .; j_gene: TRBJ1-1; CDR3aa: CASSLGEWTEAFF; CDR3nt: TGCGCCAGCAGCCTGGGGGAGTGGACTGAAGCTTTCTTT
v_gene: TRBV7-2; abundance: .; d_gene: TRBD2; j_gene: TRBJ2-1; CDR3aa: CASSLRRLAGLNEQFF; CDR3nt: TGTGCCAGCAGCTTAAGGCGACTAGCGGGGCTCAATGAGCAGTTCTTC
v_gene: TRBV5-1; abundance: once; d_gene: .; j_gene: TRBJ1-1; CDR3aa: CASSSSGLRNTEAFF; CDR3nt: TGCGCCAGCAGCTCCTCGGGACTTAGGAACACTGAAGCTTTCTTT
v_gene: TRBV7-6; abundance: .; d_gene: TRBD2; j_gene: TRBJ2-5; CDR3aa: CASSSIAGSGQETQYF; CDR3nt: TGTGCCAGCAGCTCCATAGCGGGGTCCGGCCAAGAGACCCAGTACTTC
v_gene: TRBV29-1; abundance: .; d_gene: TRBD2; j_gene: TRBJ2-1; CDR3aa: CSGTSGYEQFF; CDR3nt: TGCAGCGGGACTAGCGGATACGAGCAGTTCTTC
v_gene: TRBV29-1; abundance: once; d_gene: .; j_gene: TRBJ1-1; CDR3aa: CSAGMTGIPVAEAFF; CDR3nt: TGCAGCGCTGGCATGACAGGTATCCCGGTAGCTGAAGCTTTCTTT
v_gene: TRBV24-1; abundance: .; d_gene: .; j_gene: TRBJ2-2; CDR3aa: CATETVNTGEQFF; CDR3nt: TGTGCCACGGAGACAGTTAACACCGGGGAGCAGTTTTTT
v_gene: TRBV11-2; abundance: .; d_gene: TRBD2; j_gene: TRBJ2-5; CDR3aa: CASSYGSGGRAVLETQYF; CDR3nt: TGTGCCAGCAGCTATGGGTCGGGCGGGAGGGCCGTTTTGGAGACCCAGTACTTC
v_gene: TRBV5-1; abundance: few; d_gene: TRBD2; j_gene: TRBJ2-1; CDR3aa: CASSSGRGGFF; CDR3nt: TGCGCCAGCAGCTCCGGTCGCGGGGGGTTCTTC
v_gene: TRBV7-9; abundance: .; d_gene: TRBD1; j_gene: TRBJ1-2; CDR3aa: CASSFTRDRDRGYTF; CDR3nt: TGTGCCAGCAGCTTCACCCGGGACAGGGATCGGGGCTACACCTTC
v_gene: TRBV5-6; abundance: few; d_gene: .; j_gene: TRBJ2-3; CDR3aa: CASSFSPDGTDTQYF; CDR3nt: TGTGCCAGCAGCTTTTCTCCTGACGGCACAGATACGCAGTATTTT
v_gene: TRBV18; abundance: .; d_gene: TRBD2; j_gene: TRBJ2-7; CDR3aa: CASSQGTSGGTYEQYF; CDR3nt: TGTGCCAGCTCACAAGGGACTAGCGGGGGGACCTACGAGCAGTACTTC
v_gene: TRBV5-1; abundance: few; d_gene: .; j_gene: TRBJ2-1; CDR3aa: CASSLDRAVNEQFF; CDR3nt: TGCGCCAGCAGCTTGGACAGGGCGGTCAATGAGCAGTTCTTC
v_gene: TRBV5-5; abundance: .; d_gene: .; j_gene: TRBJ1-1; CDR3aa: CATRKDVGTEAFF; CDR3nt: TGTGCCACCAGGAAGGACGTTGGCACTGAAGCTTTCTTT
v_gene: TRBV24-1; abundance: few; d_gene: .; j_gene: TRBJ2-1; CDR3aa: CATSDFGVGEQFF; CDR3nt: TGTGCCACCAGTGATTTCGGTGTTGGCGAGCAGTTCTTC
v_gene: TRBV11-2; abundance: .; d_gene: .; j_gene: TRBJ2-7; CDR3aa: CASTRSSYEQYF; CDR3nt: TGTGCCTCAACACGGAGCTCCTACGAGCAGTACTTC
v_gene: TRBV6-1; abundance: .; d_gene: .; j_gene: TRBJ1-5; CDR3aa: CASRGQRSSNQPQHF; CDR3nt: TGTGCCAGCAGGGGGCAACGGAGTAGCAATCAGCCCCAGCATTTT